These 8 T cell receptor beta chains originate from one sample sequenced in a study of shared clonotypes between healthy human individuals. Selected positively for CCR7 and CD45RO-negative, naive CD8 cells excluded terminally differentiated effector memory CD45RA+ cells. Profiled with immunoSEQ multiplex PCR; TCRdb holds only in-frame clones, not every one. Altogether some 2.1 million clones are present, about 95% being singletons, with the ten largest covering roughly 1.1%. Sample: naive CD8+ T cells sorted from blood. These receptors came from a man between 18 and 35 years old in good health.

Details on this clone: Different DNA sequences within this sample yield the same CDR3. The chain links TRBV9 to TRBJ2-7; D might be TRBD1 or TRBD2, each matching 6 bases. This CDR3 comprises 15 residues. Germline assignment: CDR1 SGDLS and CDR2 YYNGEE. V was clipped by 0 bases and J by 1 base, with 11 bases between them. The DNA for the CDR3 is TGTGCCAGCAGCGTAGGTACGGGGGCGTCCTACGAGCAGTACTTC. Protein sequence: CASSVGTGASYEQYF.

The J gene is TRBJ1-6, the V gene TRBV27; D remains unclear. Trimming removed 2 bases at V and 2 bases at J, with 7 bases between. In germline, CDR1 is MNHEY, CDR2 SMNVEV (reference sequence). The CDR3 is 15 amino acids. CDR3 DNA sequence: TGTGCCAGCAGTTTAGCAGGCACCTATAATTCACCCCTCCACTTT. Translating gives CASSLAGTYNSPLHF.

The V and J genes are TRBV5-1 and TRBJ2-2; D gene uncertain. The V end lost 6 bases, the J end lost 1 base, and 10 bases lay between the germline ends. The germline CDR1 and CDR2 sequences are SGHRS and YFSETQ. The CDR3 consists of 14 residues. The CDR3 coding sequence is TGCGCCAGCATCTCGAAGAGGAACACCGGGGAGCTGTTTTTT. Protein product: CASISKRNTGELFF.

On this clone: Other DNA sequences in this sample translate to the same CDR3. This chain links TRBV5-6 with TRBJ1-1; D gene unclear. Germline V gene data show CDR1 as SGHDT and CDR2 as YYEEEE. V was pared by 4 bases and J by 3 bases, with 7 bases between. The length of the CDR3 is 12 residues. CDR3 nucleotides: TGTGCCAGCAGCCTCTCTTACACTGAAGCTTTCTTT. Translated, it gives CASSLSYTEAFF.

CDR3 sequence reads: CASSERENTGELFF. Written as DNA, the CDR3 is TGTGCCAGCTCCGAGAGAGAGAACACCGGGGAGCTGTTTTTT. The chain uses TRBV18 and TRBJ2-2; D ambiguous. CDR1 is KGHSH, CDR2 LQKENI, per germline. There are 14 residues in the CDR3. V lost 6 bases, J lost 1 base, and 9 bases lay in between.

A remark on this clone: Possible read error: a much larger clone is one base away. This same CDR3 is encoded by further DNA sequences in the sample. The rearrangement links TRBV28 to TRBJ2-7; the match to TRBD1 covers 10 bases. Germline CDR1 MDHEN, CDR2 SYDVKM. CDR3 length: 14 amino acids. Unmatched junction bases numbered 4, after V lost 6 bases and J lost 2 bases. CDR3 sequence: CASSLGQGAYEQYF. The DNA for the CDR3 is TGTGCCAGCAGCTTAGGACAGGGGGCCTACGAGCAGTACTTC.

The V gene is TRBV5-4, the J gene TRBJ2-1, with D perhaps TRBD2 (5 bases). Deletions cut 0 bases from V and 8 bases from J, with 12 bases between. Germline CDR1 and CDR2: SGHNT and YYREEE (reference sequence). The CDR3 spans 14 residues. CDR3 nucleotides: TGTGCCAGCAGCTTGGTGAGGGCTAGGGATGAGCAGTTCTTC. Its translation: CASSLVRARDEQFF.

The chain joins TRBV5-1 to TRBJ2-3; D is unresolved. CDR1 SGHRS and CDR2 YFSETQ come from the germline V gene. Trimming took 4 bases from V and 6 from J, leaving 15 bases between them. There are 14 residues in the CDR3. CDR3 residues: CASSPGPVSDTQYF. The DNA of the CDR3 is TGCGCCAGCAGCCCCGGCCCGGTTTCCGATACGCAGTATTTT. The full variable domain, with the rest looked up from reference TRBV5-1 and TRBJ2-3, is KAGVTQTPRYLIKTRGQQVTLSCSPISGHRSVSWYQQTPGQGLQFLFEYFSETQRNKGNFPGRFSGRQFSNSRSEMNVSTLELGDSALYLCASSPGPVSDTQYFGPGTRLTVL.